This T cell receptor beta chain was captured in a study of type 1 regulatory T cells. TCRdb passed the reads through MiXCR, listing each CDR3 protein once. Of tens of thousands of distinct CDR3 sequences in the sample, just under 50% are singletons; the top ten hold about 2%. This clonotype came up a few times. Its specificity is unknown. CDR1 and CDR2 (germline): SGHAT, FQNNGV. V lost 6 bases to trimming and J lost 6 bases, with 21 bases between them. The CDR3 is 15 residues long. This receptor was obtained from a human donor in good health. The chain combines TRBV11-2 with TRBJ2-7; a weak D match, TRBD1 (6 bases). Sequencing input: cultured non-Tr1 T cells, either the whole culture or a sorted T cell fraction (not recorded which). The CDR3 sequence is CASRDLTGTRGEQYF. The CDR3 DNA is TGTGCCAGCAGGGACCTAACAGGGACGAGGGGCGAGCAGTACTTC.